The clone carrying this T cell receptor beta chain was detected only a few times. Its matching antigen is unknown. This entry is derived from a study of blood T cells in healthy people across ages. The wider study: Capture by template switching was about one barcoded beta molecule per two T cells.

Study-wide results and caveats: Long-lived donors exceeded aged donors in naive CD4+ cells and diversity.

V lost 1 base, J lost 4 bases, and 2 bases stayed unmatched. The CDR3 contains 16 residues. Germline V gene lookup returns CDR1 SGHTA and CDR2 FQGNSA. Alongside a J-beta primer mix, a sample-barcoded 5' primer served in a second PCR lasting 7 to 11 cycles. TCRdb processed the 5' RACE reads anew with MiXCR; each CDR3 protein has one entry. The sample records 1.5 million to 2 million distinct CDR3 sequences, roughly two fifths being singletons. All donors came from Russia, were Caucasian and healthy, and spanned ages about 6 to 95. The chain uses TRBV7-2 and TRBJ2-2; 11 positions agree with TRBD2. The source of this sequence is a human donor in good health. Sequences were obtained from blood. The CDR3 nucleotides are TGTGCCAGCAGCTTAGTAGCGGGGGGGCTCACCGGGGAGCTGTTTTTT. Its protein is CASSLVAGGLTGELFF.